This T cell receptor beta chain was sequenced in a study of human T cells and chemical hapten exposure. TCRdb used MiXCR to reprocess the RACE reads, holding one entry per CDR3 protein. The profile shows around 360,000 distinct CDR3 sequences, over 6% of them singletons. Study-level points and caveats: Significantly more large CDR3 similarity clusters arose among expanded TCRs than among controls.

Ten or more counts support this clonotype. Its antigen is unknown. Documented time point: patch test 2, 6 weeks after DPC sensitization. The treatment was: therapeutic diphenylcyclopropenone sensitization with weekly scalp DPC. CDR1 is ENHRY and CDR2 is SYGVKD in the germline V gene. The J segment lost 5 bases and the V segment lost 6 bases, leaving 4 bases of the junction unmatched. This CDR3 spans 14 amino acids. The material sequenced was whole blood, taken in connection with sensitization to the hapten diphenylcyclopropenone (DPC). The V and J genes are TRBV10-3 and TRBJ2-3; TRBD1 agrees at 11 bases. The clonotype comes from a woman between 18 and 30 years old with alopecia areata. Some clones in this sample may be carry-over from other donors' samples. Here the CDR3 DNA reads TGTGCCATCAGGAGGACAGGGGGCGAAGATACGCAGTATTTT. Its protein is CAIRRTGGEDTQYF.